This entry lists 29 T cell receptor beta chains sequenced from one sample in a study of cytotoxic CD8 clonotypes in ibrutinib-treated CLL. Here immunoSEQ multiplex PCR was the method, and the copy in TCRdb shows in-frame clones only, minus some. The sample records about 120,000 clones, 55% to 75% being singletons. The source material was PBMCs, sampled after 24 months of ibrutinib treatment. These receptors all stem from a human donor with chronic lymphocytic leukemia.

V is TRBV5-1 and J is TRBJ1-1, with 8 bases lining up with TRBD1. The CDR3 consists of 14 residues. Per germline, CDR1 SGHRS and CDR2 YFSETQ. V was pared by 4 bases and J by 4 bases, with 6 bases of the junction left unmatched. CDR3 nucleotides: TGCGCCAGCAGCGTTTACACAGGGGGCACTGAAGCTTTCTTT. Translation gives CASSVYTGGTEAFF.

The chain employs TRBV28 and TRBJ1-2; 8 nucleotides agree with TRBD1. J gave up 4 bases and V 4 bases, and 2 bases lay outside the gene matches. Germline loops: CDR1 MDHEN, CDR2 SYDVKM. The CDR3 extends over 13 amino acids. The CDR3 loop reads CASSSGQGYGYTF. The CDR3 DNA is TGTGCCAGCAGTTCCGGACAGGGCTATGGCTACACCTTC.

V and J are TRBV30 and TRBJ2-1; maybe TRBD2 (6 bases). The CDR3 runs 15 residues. V was shortened by 5 bases and J by 0 bases, with 14 bases between the two germline ends. The germline V gene has CDR1 GTSNPN and CDR2 SVGIG (reference sequence). The CDR3 coding sequence is TGTGCCTGGGGGAAGGCGGGGAGCTCCTACAATGAGCAGTTCTTC. Residues: CAWGKAGSSYNEQFF.

V usage is TRBV30 and J usage is TRBJ1-1, with D hard to call. Germline CDR1 is GTSNPN and CDR2 is SVGIG (reference sequence). V gave up 4 bases and J gave up 0 bases, with 9 bases separating them. The CDR3 covers 13 residues. In nucleotides, the CDR3 is TGTGCCTGGATACGGATGTTGAACACTGAAGCTTTCTTT. Translated: CAWIRMLNTEAFF.

This clone was observed a handful of times. V is TRBV6-1 and J is TRBJ2-7; a possible D gene is TRBD2 (6 bases). The CDR3 length is 14 residues. Deletions cut 6 bases from V and 7 bases from J, with 19 bases between. CDR1 is MNHNS, CDR2 SASEGT, per germline. The CDR3 loop is CASRPGLALREQYF. The CDR3 DNA follows: TGTGCCAGCAGGCCGGGACTGGCACTACGAGAGCAGTACTTC.

This chain connects TRBV7-2 to TRBJ2-3; D gene uncertain. From germline, CDR1 is SGHTA and CDR2 FQGNSA. CDR3 size: 14 residues. Between the trimmed V and J ends, which lost 4 bases and 5 bases, there was a span of 13 bases. CDR3 coding DNA: TGTGCCAGCAGCTCAGGTGGTTCCATAGATACGCAGTATTTT. This sequence encodes CASSSGGSIDTQYF.

This clone was detected a few times. The chain is built from TRBV27 and TRBJ2-4; TRBD1 is a possible D gene (5 bases). The CDR3 is 15 amino acids. Trimming removed 0 bases at V and 2 bases at J, with 8 bases between. The germline gives CDR1 MNHEY, CDR2 SMNVEV (reference sequence). CDR3 DNA: TGTGCCAGCAGTTTATCCGGACAAACCAAAAACATTCAGTACTTC. This encodes CASSLSGQTKNIQYF.

This clone was detected only once. This sequence joins TRBV7-2 and TRBJ2-4, with TRBD2 identical over 7 bases. This CDR3 contains 17 residues. V was clipped by 2 bases and J by 3 bases; unmatched bases: 10. CDR1 SGHTA and CDR2 FQGNSA come from the germline V gene. CDR3 residues: CASSLYAGDTVKNIQYF. CDR3 DNA: TGTGCCAGCAGCTTATACGCGGGGGATACGGTCAAAAACATTCAGTACTTC. Together with reference TRBV7-2 and TRBJ2-4, the CDR3 gives the full variable domain: GAGVSQSPSNKVTEKGKDVELRCDPISGHTALYWYRQSLGQGLEFLIYFQGNSAPDKSGLPSDRFSAERTGGSVSTLTIQRTQQEDSAVYLCASSLYAGDTVKNIQYFGAGTRLSVL.

This clone was seen a few times. This chain links TRBV7-6 with TRBJ2-7; maybe TRBD2 (5 bases). Deletions cut 5 bases from V and 1 base from J, with 18 bases between. This CDR3 comprises 16 residues. Per germline, CDR1 SGHVS and CDR2 FNYEAQ. For the CDR3, the DNA is TGTGCCAGCAGCCGATTGAGCGGTTCCTCTTCCTACGAGCAGTACTTC. It codes for CASSRLSGSSSYEQYF.

V is TRBV2 and J is TRBJ1-5, with 7 nucleotides matching TRBD1. Germline CDR1 SNHLY, CDR2 FYNNEI. CDR3 length: 14 residues. J gave up 7 bases and V 5 bases, and 8 bases lay outside the gene matches. The CDR3 DNA sequence: TGTGCCAGCAGTCCGCAGGGGGTCTACCAGCCCCAGCATTTT. Amino acids: CASSPQGVYQPQHF.

The V and J genes are TRBV27 and TRBJ1-5; TRBD1 agrees at 8 bases. This CDR3 has 12 residues. J was trimmed by 9 bases and V by 5 bases; bases with no gene match: 3. Germline V gene data show CDR1 as MNHEY and CDR2 as SMNVEV (reference sequence). The CDR3 coding sequence is TGTGCCAGCAGTCCTACAGGGGGGCCCCAGCATTTT. Translation gives CASSPTGGPQHF.

The rearrangement links TRBV4-1 to TRBJ2-5, with D hard to call. CDR1 and CDR2 (germline): MGHRA, YSYEKL. V lost 2 bases and J lost 4, with 5 bases in between. There are 12 residues in the CDR3. CDR3 nucleotides: TGCGCCAGCAGCCAAATTCCAGAGACCCAGTACTTC. Translating it yields CASSQIPETQYF.

The chain has TRBV10-1 and TRBJ2-2, with TRBD1 matching 11 bases. This CDR3 is 16 amino acids long. Germline CDR1 is WNHNN and CDR2 is SYGVQD (reference sequence). The trim removed 3 bases at V and 6 bases at J, leaving 6 bases unmatched. CDR3: CASSEVGQGGAGELFF. DNA of the CDR3: TGCGCCAGCAGTGAAGTGGGACAGGGGGGTGCCGGGGAGCTGTTTTTT.

The V call is TRBV19, the J call TRBJ1-5; D unclear. Trimming shortened V by 5 bases and J by 11 bases, and 16 bases separated the two germline ends. The CDR3 length is 13 residues. Germline V gene data show CDR1 as LNHDA and CDR2 as SQIVND (reference sequence). In DNA form, the CDR3 reads TGTGCCAGTAGTGTCGAACTCGGGAGTTCCCAGCATTTT. This gives the protein CASSVELGSSQHF.

The chain has TRBV7-2 and TRBJ1-6; D ambiguous. Germline V CDR1 and CDR2: SGHTA, FQGNSA. CDR3 length: 13 amino acids. The V end lost 2 bases, the J end lost 9 bases, and 8 bases lay between the germline ends. The CDR3 DNA sequence: TGTGCCAGCAGCTTATCAGTCCCTTCACCCCTCCACTTT. Protein product: CASSLSVPSPLHF.

The chain has TRBV29-1 and TRBJ2-5; tentatively, D is TRBD2 (6 bases). Germline CDR1 SQVTM, CDR2 ANQGSEA. The germline V and J ends were trimmed by 2 bases and 5 bases, with 12 bases remaining between them. The CDR3 sequence is 13 residues long. CDR3 in amino acids: CSVEPEGRETQYF. The CDR3 region has the DNA TGCAGCGTTGAACCGGAGGGGAGGGAGACCCAGTACTTC.

CDR3 loop: CASMTGGIAEAFF. The CDR3 region has the DNA TGTGCCAGCATGACAGGGGGCATAGCTGAAGCTTTCTTT. The gene calls are TRBV6-1 and TRBJ1-1, with 10 positions matching TRBD1. Germline CDR1 reads MNHNS; CDR2 reads SASEGT. V was pared by 7 bases and J by 6 bases, with 5 bases of the junction left unmatched. The CDR3 consists of 13 residues.

This clone showed up just a few times. The chain has TRBV11-3 and TRBJ2-7, with unresolved D. The germline V gene has CDR1 SGHNT and CDR2 YENEEA. V was trimmed by 1 base and J by 0 bases, leaving 7 bases between them. The CDR3 has 14 residues. DNA of the CDR3: TGTGCCAGCAGCTTAGCAATCAGCTCCTACGAGCAGTACTTC. Residues: CASSLAISSYEQYF. Full variable domain (remainder filled in from reference TRBV11-3 and TRBJ2-7): EAGVVQSPRYKIIEKKQPVAFWCNPISGHNTLYWYLQNLGQGPELLIRYENEEAVDDSQLPKDRFSAERLKGVDSTLKIQPAELGDSAVYLCASSLAISSYEQYFGPGTRLTVT.

The gene calls are TRBV9 and TRBJ1-1; a weak D match, TRBD1 (6 bases). This CDR3 has 13 residues. The V gene's germline CDR1 is SGDLS and CDR2 YYNGEE. Between the trimmed V and J ends, which lost 4 bases and 4 bases, there was a span of 11 bases. The CDR3 DNA reads as TGTGCCAGCAGCACAGGGTTAGGCACTGAAGCTTTCTTT. This codes for CASSTGLGTEAFF. The full variable domain, in which reference TRBV9 and TRBJ1-1 provide the parts outside the CDR3, is DSGVTQTPKHLITATGQRVTLRCSPRSGDLSVYWYQQSLDQGLQFLIQYYNGEERAKGNILERFSAQQFPDLHSELNLSSLELGDSALYFCASSTGLGTEAFFGQGTRLTVV.

This clone was seen a handful of times. The chain links TRBV5-8 to TRBJ1-2, with a possible D match to TRBD1 (5 bases). This CDR3 has 15 residues. Deletions cut 4 bases from V and 4 bases from J, with 17 bases between. Germline CDR1 SGHTS, CDR2 YDEGEE. The CDR3 protein is CASSRHAGQGYGYTF. The CDR3 DNA sequence: TGTGCCAGCAGCCGCCATGCGGGGCAGGGCTATGGCTACACCTTC.

This rearrangement joins TRBV4-2 to TRBJ2-3, with D perhaps TRBD2 (5 bases). The germline gives CDR1 LGHNA, CDR2 YNFKEQ. V was clipped by 1 base and J by 6 bases, with 11 bases between them. This CDR3 is 14 amino acids long. The CDR3 spells CASSQGASWDTQYF. In DNA, the CDR3 is TGTGCCAGCAGCCAAGGTGCTAGCTGGGATACGCAGTATTTT.

This clone has more than one count but fewer than ten. The chain combines TRBV27 with TRBJ2-1, with D uncertain. The V and J ends lost 5 bases and 3 bases respectively, with 11 bases between them. CDR3 size: 14 residues. Germline V gene data show CDR1 as MNHEY and CDR2 as SMNVEV (reference sequence). This chain's CDR3 is CASSPHDNYNEQFF. The CDR3 DNA is TGTGCCAGCAGTCCCCACGACAACTACAATGAGCAGTTCTTC.

The V and J genes are TRBV28 and TRBJ1-3, with a weak D call TRBD1 (5 bases). This CDR3 has 12 amino acids. V was shortened by 5 bases and J by 16 bases, with 18 bases between the two germline ends. CDR1 and CDR2 (germline): MDHEN, SYDVKM. CDR3 nucleotides: TGTGCCAGCAGTCAACTAACGGGGGTGTCCTATTTT. Protein product: CASSQLTGVSYF.

The sample holds one count of this clone. The rearrangement joins TRBV7-9 to TRBJ2-1; TRBD2 matches 13 bases. This CDR3 has 15 residues. In germline, CDR1 is SEHNR, CDR2 FQNEAQ (reference sequence). Trimming cost V 5 bases and J 6 bases; bases outside gene matches: 4. Here the CDR3 reads CASSQTSGGINEQFF. The CDR3 coding sequence is TGTGCCAGCAGCCAGACTAGCGGGGGGATCAATGAGCAGTTCTTC.

V gene TRBV5-1 combines with J gene TRBJ1-2; the match to TRBD1 covers 8 bases. The CDR3 totals 14 residues. V shed 4 bases and J 2 bases; nucleotides not matched to a gene: 4. CDR1 and CDR2 (germline): SGHRS, YFSETQ. CDR3 DNA sequence: TGCGCCAGCAGCCCAGGACAGGGCAACTATGGCTACACCTTC. The encoded protein is CASSPGQGNYGYTF.

The V gene is TRBV30, the J gene TRBJ1-2; TRBD1 matches 9 bases. This CDR3 is 16 amino acids long. Losses at the gene ends were 4 bases for V and 7 bases for J; bases not matched to a gene: 16. Germline CDR1 reads GTSNPN; CDR2 reads SVGIG (reference sequence). The CDR3 reads CAWKRDRARAGAGYTF. Here the CDR3 DNA reads TGTGCCTGGAAGAGGGACAGGGCCCGTGCGGGAGCTGGCTACACCTTC.

This chain links TRBV9 with TRBJ2-7; D possibly corresponds to TRBD1 (5 bases). There are 15 residues in the CDR3. Germline V gene data show CDR1 as SGDLS and CDR2 as YYNGEE. Trimming shortened V by 2 bases and J by 3 bases, and 15 bases separated the two germline ends. CDR3 nucleotides: TGTGCCAGCAGCGTTGGACACAAAGGGGTCTACGAGCAGTACTTC. Its translation is CASSVGHKGVYEQYF.

J is TRBJ2-2 and V is TRBV28; 11 bases are shared with TRBD1. The germline V gene encodes CDR1 MDHEN and CDR2 SYDVKM. The CDR3 length is 17 residues. With V trimmed by 6 bases and J by 6 bases, 12 bases remained unmatched. The CDR3 coding sequence is TGTGCCAGCAGCCCTTCCACCGGACAGGGGGCAGCCGGGGAGCTGTTTTTT. It specifies CASSPSTGQGAAGELFF.

The rearrangement links TRBV5-5 to TRBJ1-3, with D maybe TRBD1 (6 bases). The CDR3 consists of 14 residues. Germline V gene sequence: CDR1 SGHKS, CDR2 YYEKEE (reference sequence). The V and J ends lost 4 bases and 4 bases respectively, with 12 bases between them. CDR3 sequence (DNA): TGTGCCAGCAGCGCCAGGGGAGCGGGAAACACCATATATTTT. Its protein is CASSARGAGNTIYF.